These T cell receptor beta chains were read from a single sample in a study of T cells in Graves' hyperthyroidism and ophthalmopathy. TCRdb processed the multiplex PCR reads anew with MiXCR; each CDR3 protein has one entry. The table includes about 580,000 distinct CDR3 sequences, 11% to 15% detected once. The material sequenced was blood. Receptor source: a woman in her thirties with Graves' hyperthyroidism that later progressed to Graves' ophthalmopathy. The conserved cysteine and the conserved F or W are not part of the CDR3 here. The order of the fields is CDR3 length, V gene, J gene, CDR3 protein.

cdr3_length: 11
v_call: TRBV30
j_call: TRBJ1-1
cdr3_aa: AWTGGTGGEAF

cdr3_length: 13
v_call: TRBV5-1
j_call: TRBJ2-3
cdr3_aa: ASSLQAGGTDTQY

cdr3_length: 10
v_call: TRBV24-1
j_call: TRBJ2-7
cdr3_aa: ATSVSGYEQY

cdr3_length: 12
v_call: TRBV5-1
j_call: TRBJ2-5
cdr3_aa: ASGPRSPEETQY

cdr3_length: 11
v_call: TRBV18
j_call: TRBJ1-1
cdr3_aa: ASSPTMNTEAF

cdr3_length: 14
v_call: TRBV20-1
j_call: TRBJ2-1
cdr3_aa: SAKKSGGRPYNEQF

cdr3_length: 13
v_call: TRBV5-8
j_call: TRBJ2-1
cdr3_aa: ASSPSGTSYNEQF

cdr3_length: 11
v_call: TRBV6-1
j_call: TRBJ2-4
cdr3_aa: ASSPGPPNIQY

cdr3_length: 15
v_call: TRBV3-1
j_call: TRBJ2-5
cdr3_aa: ASSPAKRRALQETQY

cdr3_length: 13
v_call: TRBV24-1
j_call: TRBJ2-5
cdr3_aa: ATSDQGRRTETQY

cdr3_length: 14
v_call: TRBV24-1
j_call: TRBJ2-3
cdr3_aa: ATSDFGREATDTQY

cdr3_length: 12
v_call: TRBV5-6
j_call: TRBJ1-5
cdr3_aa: ASSLSAGGQPQH

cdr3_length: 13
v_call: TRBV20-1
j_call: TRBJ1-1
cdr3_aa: SARDLATGNTEAF

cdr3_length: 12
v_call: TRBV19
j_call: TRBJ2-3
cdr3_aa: ASGTSGSTDTQY

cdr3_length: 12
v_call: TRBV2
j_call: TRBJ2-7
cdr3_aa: ASSGKPLGDEQY

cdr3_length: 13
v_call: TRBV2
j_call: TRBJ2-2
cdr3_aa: ASTRYGTNTGELF

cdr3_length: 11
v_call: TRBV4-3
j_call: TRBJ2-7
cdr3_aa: ANRGPYTVEQY

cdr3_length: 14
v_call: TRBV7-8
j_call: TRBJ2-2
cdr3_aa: ASSIRPAGDTGELF

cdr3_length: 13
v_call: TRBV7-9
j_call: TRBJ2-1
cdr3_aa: ASSRGTSGMGEQF

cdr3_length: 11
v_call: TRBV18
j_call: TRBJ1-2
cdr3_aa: ASSLGAGDGYT

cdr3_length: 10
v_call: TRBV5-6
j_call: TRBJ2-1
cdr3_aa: ASSLASGVQF

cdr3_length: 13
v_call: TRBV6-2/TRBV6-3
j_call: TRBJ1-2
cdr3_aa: ASSRQGANRYGYT

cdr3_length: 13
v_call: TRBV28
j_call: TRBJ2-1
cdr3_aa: ASSLVWGTYNEQF

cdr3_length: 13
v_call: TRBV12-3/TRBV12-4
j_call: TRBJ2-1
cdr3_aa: ASSPTGGAPNEQF

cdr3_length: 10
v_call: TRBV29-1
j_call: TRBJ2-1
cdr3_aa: SAVVAREEQF

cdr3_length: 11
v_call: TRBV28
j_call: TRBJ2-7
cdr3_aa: ASSLFQRGEQY

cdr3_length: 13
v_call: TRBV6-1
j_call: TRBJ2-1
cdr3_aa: ASSRTPSSYNEQF

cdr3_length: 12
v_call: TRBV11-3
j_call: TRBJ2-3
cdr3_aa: ASSLGPESDTQY

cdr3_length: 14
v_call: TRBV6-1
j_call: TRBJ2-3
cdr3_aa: ASSEVLGPRTDTQY

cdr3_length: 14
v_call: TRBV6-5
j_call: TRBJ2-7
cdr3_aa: ASSYSPGQGIYEQY

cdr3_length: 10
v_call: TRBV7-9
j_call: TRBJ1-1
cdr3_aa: ASSYGQTEAF

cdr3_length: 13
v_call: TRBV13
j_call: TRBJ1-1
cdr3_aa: ASSSGTGTWTEAF

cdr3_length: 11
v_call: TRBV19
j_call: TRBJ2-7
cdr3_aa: TSSIRGYDEQY

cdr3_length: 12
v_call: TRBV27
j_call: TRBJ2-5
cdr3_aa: ASSLLQGEETQY

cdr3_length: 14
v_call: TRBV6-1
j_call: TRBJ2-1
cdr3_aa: ASSEAGGGKYNEQF

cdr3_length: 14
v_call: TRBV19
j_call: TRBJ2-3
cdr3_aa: ASSRSQDIFTDTQY

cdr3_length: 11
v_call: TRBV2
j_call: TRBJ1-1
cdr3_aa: ASREAEVTEAF

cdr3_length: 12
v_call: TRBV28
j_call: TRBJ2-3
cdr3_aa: ASSRGDGTDTQY

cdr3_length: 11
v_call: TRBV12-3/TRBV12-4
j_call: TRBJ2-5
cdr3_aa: ASRQGARETQY

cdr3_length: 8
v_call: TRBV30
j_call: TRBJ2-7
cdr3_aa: AWSIGEQY

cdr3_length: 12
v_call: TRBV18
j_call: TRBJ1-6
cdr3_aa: ASSPGQGFSPLH

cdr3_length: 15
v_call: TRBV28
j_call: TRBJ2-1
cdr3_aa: ASSFRDRGVSYNEQF

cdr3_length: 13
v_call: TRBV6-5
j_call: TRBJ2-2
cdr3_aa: ASSYSTDYTGELF

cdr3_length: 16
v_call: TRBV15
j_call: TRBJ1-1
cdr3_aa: ATSRDRLGREGVTEAF

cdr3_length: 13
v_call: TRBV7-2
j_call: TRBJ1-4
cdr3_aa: ASSFSSQSNEKLF

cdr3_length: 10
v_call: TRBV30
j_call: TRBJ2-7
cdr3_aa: ARGGTGYEQY

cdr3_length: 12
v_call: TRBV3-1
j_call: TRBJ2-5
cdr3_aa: ASSQGSFQETQY

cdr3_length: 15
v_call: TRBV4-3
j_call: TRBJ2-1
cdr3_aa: ASSQGYMDSDYNEQF

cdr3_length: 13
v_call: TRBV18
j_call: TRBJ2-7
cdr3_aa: ASSFGTTDSYEQY